Listed here is a single T cell receptor beta chain. The source of the sample is a study of CD8 T cells in ankylosing spondylitis. Using its own MiXCR run on the 5' RACE reads, TCRdb lists one record per CDR3 protein. Counted here are 250,000 or so distinct CDR3 sequences, about 24% occurring once; the ten biggest clones make up more than 0.6%. V dropped 6 bases and J dropped 13; count of bases not matched to a gene: 5. The CDR3 is 11 residues long. Germline CDR1 reads MNHEY; CDR2 reads SVGAGI. Source material: blood, either unsorted or a sorted T cell fraction (not recorded which). The chain combines TRBV6-5 with TRBJ2-1; TRBD2 matches at 8 bases. The sequence was obtained from a male donor with ankylosing spondylitis or in good health (not recorded which). CDR3 in DNA: TGTGCCAGCAGAATAGCGGGGAGACAGTTCTTC. Protein: CASRIAGRQFF.